These T cell receptor beta chains were read from a single sample in a study of control samples from healthy donors and cancer patients. Using immunoSEQ multiplex PCR, the repertoire was profiled, and TCRdb retains in-frame clones only, with some absent. Seen here are 20,000 to 30,000 clones, approximately 91% observed once, and the top ten hold roughly an eighth. Material for sequencing was PBMCs. The source is a man aged 50 or older with lung cancer. Both conserved end residues are part of each CDR3. Each record gives: D gene, V gene, J gene, clone size, CDR3 protein, CDR3 DNA. A D gene is named only where the DNA matches it firmly. Some rows mark clone size as missing; the rest say once, few, many or name a class of expanded clone.

TRBD2	TRBV9	TRBJ2-2	-	CASSFTSGVTGELFF	TGTGCCAGCAGCTTCACTAGCGGGGTCACCGGGGAGCTGTTTTTT
TRBD1	TRBV5-5	TRBJ1-2	-	CASSLGQGQNYGYTF	TGTGCCAGCAGCTTGGGACAGGGGCAAAACTATGGCTACACCTTC
-	TRBV7-2	TRBJ1-2	-	CASSLFDSSSGYTF	TGTGCCAGCAGCTTATTTGACAGCAGTAGCGGCTACACCTTC
-	TRBV30	TRBJ1-1	-	CAWSLPYTEAFF	TGTGCCTGGAGTTTACCCTACACTGAAGCTTTCTTT
-	TRBV14	TRBJ1-5	once	CASSQASNQPQHF	TGTGCCAGCAGCCAAGCCAGCAATCAGCCCCAGCATTTT
TRBD1	TRBV4-3	TRBJ1-4	-	CASSRHDLGQGVGKLFF	TGCGCCAGCAGCCGCCACGACCTCGGACAGGGCGTAGGAAAACTGTTTTTT
TRBD2	TRBV5-1	TRBJ2-1	-	CASSYQAGGPGNEQFF	TGCGCCAGCAGCTATCAAGCGGGGGGGCCAGGGAATGAGCAGTTCTTC
-	TRBV21-1	TRBJ2-7	-	CASSYTDCYEQYF	TGTGCCAGCAGCTACACGGACTGCTACGAGCAGTACTTC
TRBD1	TRBV2	TRBJ2-2	few	CASRFNPGQGSGELFF	TGTGCCAGCAGATTTAACCCGGGACAGGGTTCCGGGGAGCTGTTTTTT
-	TRBV5-6	TRBJ2-5	once	CASSLEQTQYF	TGTGCCAGCAGCTTGGAGCAGACCCAGTACTTC
-	TRBV2	TRBJ1-2	few	CASSAVGHGYTF	TGTGCCAGCAGCGCCGTGGGACACGGCTACACCTTC
-	TRBV30	TRBJ2-7	-	CASSRQDTSSEQYF	TGTGCCTCCTCCCGGCAGGACACTTCCTCCGAGCAGTACTTC
TRBD1	TRBV27	TRBJ2-2	-	CASSLSLMLGQRTELFF	TGTGCCAGCAGTCTCAGTCTGATGTTGGGACAGAGGACGGAGCTGTTTTTT
TRBD2	TRBV7-3	TRBJ2-2	-	CASSLYPGLGVTGELFF	TGTGCCAGCAGCTTATATCCCGGACTAGGGGTCACCGGGGAGCTGTTTTTT
-	TRBV4-1	TRBJ2-6	-	CASSQVGQVLLMGANVLTF	TGCGCCAGCAGCCAAGTAGGGCAGGTCCTTCTAATGGGGGCCAACGTCCTGACTTTC
-	TRBV2	TRBJ1-4	-	CASSEAGQGKEKLFF	TGTGCCAGCAGTGAAGCGGGGCAGGGCAAAGAAAAACTGTTTTTT
-	TRBV6-2/TRBV6-3	TRBJ2-2	-	CASSLPFRAGSDTGELFF	TGTGCCAGCAGTCTCCCATTCCGGGCAGGGTCTGACACCGGGGAGCTGTTTTTT
-	TRBV27	TRBJ2-7	-	CASSLSEVPYEQYF	TGTGCCAGCAGTTTATCGGAAGTTCCCTACGAGCAGTACTTC
-	TRBV2	TRBJ2-3	-	CASSEQGPGSTQYF	TGTGCCAGCAGTGAACAGGGGCCCGGGAGTACGCAGTATTTT
-	TRBV4-3	TRBJ1-3	-	CASSQDAGAGNTIYF	TGCGCCAGCAGCCAAGACGCGGGGGCTGGAAACACCATATATTTT
-	TRBV5-1	TRBJ2-7	-	CASSPYGDVAYEQYF	TGCGCCAGCAGCCCATACGGGGACGTAGCCTACGAGCAGTACTTC
TRBD1	TRBV7-9	TRBJ1-4	-	CASSGTGFNEKLFF	TGTGCCAGCAGCGGGACAGGGTTTAATGAAAAACTGTTTTTT
TRBD1	TRBV9	TRBJ1-2	-	CASSVVGTGNYGYTF	TGTGCCAGCAGCGTAGTAGGGACAGGGAACTATGGCTACACCTTC
-	TRBV7-9	TRBJ1-4	-	CASRRKGANEKLFF	TGTGCCAGCAGAAGAAAGGGGGCTAATGAAAAACTGTTTTTT
-	TRBV7-2	TRBJ1-6	once	CASSIRGGDNSPLHF	TGTGCCAGCAGCATCCGAGGGGGGGACAATTCACCCCTCCACTTT
-	TRBV6-5	TRBJ1-1	-	CASSREGVSAFF	TGTGCCAGCAGCCGTGAAGGAGTTAGTGCTTTCTTT
TRBD1	TRBV6-5	TRBJ2-5	-	CATIRGLKETQYF	TGTGCCACCATCAGGGGGCTGAAAGAGACCCAGTACTTC
TRBD1	TRBV18	TRBJ1-1	-	CASSEGQGHTEAFF	TGTGCCAGCTCAGAGGGACAGGGGCACACTGAAGCTTTCTTT
TRBD1	TRBV10-3	TRBJ1-6	once	CAISGTGGAGSPLHF	TGTGCCATCAGTGGGACAGGGGGCGCAGGTTCACCCCTCCACTTT
-	TRBV10-3	TRBJ2-5	-	CAISEGGGQETQYF	TGTGCCATCAGTGAAGGGGGGGGTCAAGAGACCCAGTACTTC
TRBD1	TRBV9	TRBJ2-6	-	CASSVTGTVSGANVLTF	TGTGCCAGCAGCGTTACCGGGACAGTCTCTGGGGCCAACGTCCTGACTTTC
TRBD1	TRBV7-6	TRBJ2-1	-	CASSVGQGGSYNEQFF	TGTGCCAGCAGCGTGGGACAGGGGGGCTCCTACAATGAGCAGTTCTTC
-	TRBV5-1	TRBJ2-2	-	CASSPSGPNTGELFF	TGCGCCAGCAGCCCCTCCGGGCCCAACACCGGGGAGCTGTTTTTT